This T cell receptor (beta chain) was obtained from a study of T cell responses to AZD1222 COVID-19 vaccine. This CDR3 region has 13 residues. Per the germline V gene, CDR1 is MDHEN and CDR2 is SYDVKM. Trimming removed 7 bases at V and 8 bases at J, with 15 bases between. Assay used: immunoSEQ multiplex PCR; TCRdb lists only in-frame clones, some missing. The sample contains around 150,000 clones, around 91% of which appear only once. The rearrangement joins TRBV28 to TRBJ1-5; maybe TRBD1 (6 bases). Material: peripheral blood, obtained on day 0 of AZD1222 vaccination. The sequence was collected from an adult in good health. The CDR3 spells CASIPTGLEPQHF. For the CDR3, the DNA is TGTGCCAGCATCCCGACAGGACTAGAGCCCCAGCATTTT.